This is a list of T cell receptor beta chains from one sample in a study of cytomegalovirus exposure and HLA in healthy donors. Assay used: immunoSEQ multiplex PCR; TCRdb lists only in-frame clones, some missing. The table lists about 200,000 clones, approximately 80% of them singletons, with about 0.092% in the top ten. The material sequenced was PBMCs. These receptors came from a boy aged 2 to 9 in good health and CMV-seronegative. Both conserved end residues are part of each CDR3. The D gene is left open where the match is weak. Size tells how often a clone was seen (once, few, many) or the class of an expanded clone, and some rows leave it out.

CDR3 length | J gene | D gene | clone size | V gene | CDR3 DNA | CDR3 protein
12 | TRBJ2-3 | NA | once | TRBV2 | TGTGCCAGCAGTGACTTCACAGATACGCAGTATTTT | CASSDFTDTQYF
14 | TRBJ1-1 | TRBD1 | once | TRBV5-4 | TGTGCCAGCAGCTCCCGGACAGGGAGCCCTGAAGCTTTCTTT | CASSSRTGSPEAFF
20 | TRBJ2-7 | TRBD2 | NA | TRBV7-7 | TGTGCTAGCAGCTTAGCGGGCGTCGGGAGGCTAGCGGGGGTCTGTTACGAGCAGTACTTC | CASSLAGVGRLAGVCYEQYF
15 | TRBJ1-6 | NA | NA | TRBV11-2 | TGTGCCAGCAGCTCAATACAGGGTGCGAATTCACCCCTCCACTTT | CASSSIQGANSPLHF
17 | TRBJ2-1 | NA | NA | TRBV21-1 | TGTGCCAGCAGCAACCCTTCGACAGGGTATCATCACGGTGAGCAGTTCTTC | CASSNPSTGYHHGEQFF
15 | TRBJ2-7 | TRBD2 | NA | TRBV5-4 | TGTGCCAGCAGCCTCGGCGGGGGACGCTCCTACGAGCAGTACTTC | CASSLGGGRSYEQYF
15 | TRBJ2-7 | NA | NA | TRBV21-1 | TGTGCCAGCAGCAAGGGGACAGGGGGCTTCAGCGAGCAGTACTTC | CASSKGTGGFSEQYF
11 | TRBJ1-1 | TRBD1 | NA | TRBV6-4 | TGTTTATTCAGGGGGAGCACTGAAGCTTTCTTT | CLFRGSTEAFF
14 | TRBJ2-7 | NA | NA | TRBV6-6 | TGTGCCAGCAGTTACTCGCCCATGGAGTACGAGCAGTACTTC | CASSYSPMEYEQYF
14 | TRBJ1-2 | NA | NA | TRBV29-1 | TGCAGCGTTGAAGAAGCAGGCCGTAGCTATGGCTACACCTTC | CSVEEAGRSYGYTF
15 | TRBJ2-2 | TRBD1 | NA | TRBV23-1 | TGCGCCAGCCACAGGGAACAGGGGCACACCGGGGAGCTGTTTTTT | CASHREQGHTGELFF
15 | TRBJ2-7 | NA | NA | TRBV5-3 | TGTGCCAGAAGCTTGACAGGAATCTCCACCTACGAGCAGTACTTC | CARSLTGISTYEQYF
16 | TRBJ2-1 | NA | NA | TRBV4-3 | TGCGCCAGCAGCCAAGAGGCCCTAGCGAGTGACAGTGAGCAGTTCTTC | CASSQEALASDSEQFF
16 | TRBJ2-7 | TRBD2 | NA | TRBV6-5 | TGTGCCAGCAGTTATGGAGCGAGGGGAGGGTCCTACGAGCAGTACTTC | CASSYGARGGSYEQYF
15 | TRBJ2-7 | TRBD1 | NA | TRBV11-1 | TGTGCCAGCAGCCCCCGGGACAGTCCCTCTTACGAGCAGTACTTC | CASSPRDSPSYEQYF
14 | TRBJ2-1 | NA | NA | TRBV11-2 | TGTGCCAGCAGCTCCCCCGAGGTCCCCAATGAGCAGTTCTTC | CASSSPEVPNEQFF
14 | TRBJ1-4 | NA | once | TRBV5-1 | TGCGCCAGCAGCCTGAGTGCAACTAATGAAAAACTGTTTTTT | CASSLSATNEKLFF
14 | TRBJ2-2 | NA | NA | TRBV6-4 | TGTGCAATCAAGGAGGGATGGGACACCGGGGAGCTGTTTTTT | CAIKEGWDTGELFF
15 | TRBJ1-1 | NA | NA | TRBV6-6 | TGTGCCAGCAGTTACTCGGCAGGGCTTAGCACTGAAGCTTTCTTT | CASSYSAGLSTEAFF
13 | TRBJ2-1 | TRBD1 | NA | TRBV7-2 | TGTGCCAGCAGCCCGGACAGGGAATATGAGCAGTTCTTC | CASSPDREYEQFF
18 | TRBJ2-1 | NA | NA | TRBV19 | TGTGCCAGTAGTATCTGGCGCCAGGACAGCCAGGTTTACAATGAGCAGTTCTTC | CASSIWRQDSQVYNEQFF
14 | TRBJ2-1 | NA | NA | TRBV7-6 | TGTGCCAGCAGCTTAGGACAGGTCCTCAATGAGCAGTTCTTC | CASSLGQVLNEQFF
16 | TRBJ2-2 | NA | NA | TRBV11-2 | TGTGCCAGCAGCCTCAGAATAGCGTTTTCCACCGGGGAGCTGTTTTTT | CASSLRIAFSTGELFF
13 | TRBJ2-1 | NA | NA | TRBV2 | TGTGCGATCTCCAGGGACACCGGAAGGGAGCAGTTCTTC | CAISRDTGREQFF
13 | TRBJ1-2 | NA | NA | TRBV7-2 | TGTGCCAGCAGCCCCTGGTCCACCGGTGGCTACACCTTC | CASSPWSTGGYTF
20 | TRBJ2-1 | TRBD2 | NA | TRBV9 | TGTGCCAGCAGCGTAGCGACTATAGCGGGGGGTCGGAGCTCCTACAATGAGCAGTTCTTC | CASSVATIAGGRSSYNEQFF
15 | TRBJ2-3 | TRBD1 | NA | TRBV2 | TGTGCCAGCAGTTTTTCCGGACAGGGGAGAGATACGCAGTATTTT | CASSFSGQGRDTQYF
19 | TRBJ2-1 | TRBD2 | NA | TRBV27 | TGTGCCAGCAGTTTATGGACTAGCGGGGGGGCGATGACCTACAATGAGCAGTTCTTC | CASSLWTSGGAMTYNEQFF
15 | TRBJ2-7 | TRBD1 | NA | TRBV6-5 | TGTGCCAGCAGTTACTCAGGGACAGGGGGGTGGGAGCAGTACTTC | CASSYSGTGGWEQYF
14 | TRBJ2-3 | TRBD1 | NA | TRBV2 | TGTGCCAGTGGACAGGGGGGAGTGACAGATACGCAGTATTTT | CASGQGGVTDTQYF
11 | TRBJ2-3 | NA | NA | TRBV13 | TGTGCCAGCAGCAAGGGAGAGACGCAGTATTTT | CASSKGETQYF
15 | TRBJ1-1 | NA | NA | TRBV11-2 | TGTGCCAGCAGCATACAGGGATGGGGGAACACTGAAGCTTTCTTT | CASSIQGWGNTEAFF
14 | TRBJ2-2 | TRBD1 | NA | TRBV6-1 | TGTGCCAGCAGAAGACAGGGGAACACCGGGGAGCTGTTTTTT | CASRRQGNTGELFF
16 | TRBJ2-5 | NA | NA | TRBV5-4 | TGTGCCAGCAGCTTGCAGGTCAAAGGGGCTCGGGAGACCCAGTACTTC | CASSLQVKGARETQYF
12 | TRBJ2-5 | NA | NA | TRBV6-1 | TGTGCCAGCAGTGATCAGGGAGAGACCCAGTACTTC | CASSDQGETQYF